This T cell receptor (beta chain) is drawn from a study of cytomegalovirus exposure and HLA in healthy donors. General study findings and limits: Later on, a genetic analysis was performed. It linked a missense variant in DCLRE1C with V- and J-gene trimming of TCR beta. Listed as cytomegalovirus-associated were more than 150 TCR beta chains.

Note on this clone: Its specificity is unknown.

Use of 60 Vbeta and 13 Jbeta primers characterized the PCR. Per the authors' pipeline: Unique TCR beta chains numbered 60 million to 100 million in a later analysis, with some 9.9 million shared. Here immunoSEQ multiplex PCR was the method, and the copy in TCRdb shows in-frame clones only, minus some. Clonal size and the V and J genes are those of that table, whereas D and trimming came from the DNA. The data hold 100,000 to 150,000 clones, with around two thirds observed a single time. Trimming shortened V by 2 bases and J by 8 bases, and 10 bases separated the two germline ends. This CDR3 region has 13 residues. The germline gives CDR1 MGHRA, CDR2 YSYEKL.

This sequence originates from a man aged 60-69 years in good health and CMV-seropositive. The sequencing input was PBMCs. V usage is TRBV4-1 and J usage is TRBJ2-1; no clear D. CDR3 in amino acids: CASSQSRLDEQFF. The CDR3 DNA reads TGCGCCAGCAGCCAATCCCGACTGGATGAGCAGTTCTTC.